This T cell receptor (beta chain) was recorded in a study of beta chain features in type 1 diabetes. General observations from the study: TCRB CDR3 length was moderately but significantly reduced in all four CD4+ subsets of Type 1 diabetes patients. A pattern of fewer insertions and more deletions at VDJ junctions was seen in type 1 diabetes patients.

What was sequenced were expressed TCRB transcripts, since all of the isolated RNA had been reverse transcribed. Generated by immunoSEQ multiplex PCR, the TCRdb table keeps only in-frame clones and is missing some. The table has almost 350,000 clones, around 9% seen once. The germline V gene has CDR1 ENHRY and CDR2 SYGVKD. The CDR3 contains 14 residues. This clone occurred a few times. The antigen is undetermined. Its ends do not fully match the called genes, so a read error is possible. A single heparinised draw of approximately 110 mL on average was taken per donor. The TCR originated in a man aged 25-45 years with type 1 diabetes. Material for sequencing was central memory CD4+ T cells from blood. The V gene is TRBV10-3, the J gene TRBJ2-3; 7 bases agree with TRBD2. For the CDR3, the DNA is TGTGCCAGCAGTTGGACTAGTTTCACAGATACGCAGTATTTT. Translation: CASSWTSFTDTQYF.